The 21 T cell receptor beta chains given below trace back to one sample, sequenced in a study of blood T cell repertoires in COVID-19. Sequenced by immunoSEQ multiplex PCR; TCRdb stores in-frame clones only, minus some. The sample has tens of thousands of clones, around 80% seen once. The sequenced material came from peripheral blood. The receptors come from a human donor in a cohort sampled during active COVID-19.

The V and J genes are TRBV5-1 and TRBJ2-3; 7 nucleotides align to TRBD1. Germline V gene data show CDR1 as SGHRS and CDR2 as YFSETQ. The V gene end was trimmed by 4 bases and the J gene end by 3 bases; junction bases not matched to a gene: 2. This CDR3 has 13 residues. CDR3 loop: CASSPQGTDTQYF. The DNA for the CDR3 is TGCGCCAGCAGCCCACAGGGGACAGATACGCAGTATTTT.

The chain recombines TRBV20-1 with TRBJ2-7; 7 bases match TRBD2. Germline values: CDR1 DFQATT, CDR2 SNEGSKA (reference sequence). Trimming took 3 bases from V and 3 from J; bases not matched to a gene: 8. The CDR3 has 14 amino acids. In DNA form, the CDR3 reads TGCAGTGCTAGTATGGCGGGGGTGCTCTACGAGCAGTACTTC. This sequence encodes CSASMAGVLYEQYF.

The chain couples TRBV7-9 to TRBJ2-1; 11 positions match TRBD2. The ends lost 5 bases at V and 2 bases at J; junction bases unmatched: 2. The CDR3 contains 15 residues. CDR1 is SEHNR, CDR2 FQNEAQ, per germline (reference sequence). CDR3 bases: TGTGCCAGCAGCCGACTAGCGGGGCCCTACAATGAGCAGTTCTTC. It yields the protein CASSRLAGPYNEQFF.

The chain is built from TRBV30 and TRBJ2-7; a weak D match, TRBD1 (5 bases). V was clipped by 5 bases and J by 4 bases, with 9 bases between them. The CDR3 sequence is 11 residues long. Germline CDR1 and CDR2: GTSNPN and SVGIG (reference sequence). The DNA of the CDR3 is TGTGCCTGGGAAAGGGGATACGAGCAGTACTTC. Translating gives CAWERGYEQYF.

This clone was picked up one time. The CDR3 region has the DNA TGCGCCAGCAGTTACGGGACAGCAAGTTCACCCCTCCACTTT. It codes for CASSYGTASSPLHF. The J gene is TRBJ1-6, the V gene TRBV5-1, with 7 bases aligning to TRBD1. Germline V gives CDR1 SGHRS, CDR2 YFSETQ. V trimming: 5 bases; J trimming: 9 bases; junction bases outside the gene matches: 8. CDR3 length equals 14 residues. Together with reference TRBV5-1 and TRBJ1-6, the CDR3 gives the full variable domain: KAGVTQTPRYLIKTRGQQVTLSCSPISGHRSVSWYQQTPGQGLQFLFEYFSETQRNKGNFPGRFSGRQFSNSRSEMNVSTLELGDSALYLCASSYGTASSPLHFGNGTRLTVT.

V gene TRBV5-4 combines with J gene TRBJ2-3, with 7 bases lining up with TRBD1. This CDR3 has 13 amino acids. The germline V gene encodes CDR1 SGHNT and CDR2 YYREEE (reference sequence). V was pared by 6 bases and J by 2 bases, with 3 bases of the junction left unmatched. This CDR3 reads CASKGANTDTQYF. The CDR3 coding sequence is TGTGCCAGCAAGGGGGCAAACACAGATACGCAGTATTTT.

V gene TRBV4-2 combines with J gene TRBJ2-7; 7 bases map to TRBD2. CDR3 length: 14 residues. From germline, CDR1 is LGHNA and CDR2 YNFKEQ. Unmatched junction bases numbered 1, after V lost 1 base and J lost 1 base. CDR3: CASSQAGGSYEQYF. The CDR3 region has the DNA TGTGCCAGCAGCCAAGCGGGGGGATCCTACGAGCAGTACTTC.

The chain recombines TRBV20-1 with TRBJ1-2; the D is unclear. This CDR3 has 10 residues. V was pared by 6 bases and J by 2 bases, with 4 bases between. Germline V gene data show CDR1 as DFQATT and CDR2 as SNEGSKA (reference sequence). The CDR3 region is CSAENYGYTF. The CDR3 DNA reads TGCAGTGCAGAGAACTATGGCTACACCTTC.

The rearrangement links TRBV15 to TRBJ2-1; 9 positions match TRBD1. V shed 6 bases and J 2 bases; nucleotides not matched to a gene: 5. The length of the CDR3 is 15 residues. Germline V gene data show CDR1 as LNHNV and CDR2 as YYDKDF (reference sequence). CDR3 loop: CATRGGQGTYNEQFF. In nucleotides, the CDR3 is TGTGCCACCAGGGGTGGACAGGGGACCTACAATGAGCAGTTCTTC.

The genes are TRBV12-3 or TRBV12-4 and TRBJ1-2; a weak D match, TRBD1 (6 bases). V shed 3 bases and J shed 8 bases, with 10 bases lying between them. CDR3 length: 12 residues. The CDR3 DNA sequence: TGTGCCAGCAGTTTTGGGGGCGGCGGCTACACCTTC. This sequence encodes CASSFGGGGYTF.

The chain uses TRBV4-1 and TRBJ2-7; 7 bases fit TRBD1. Trimming took 4 bases from V and 3 from J; bases not matched to a gene: 3. The length of the CDR3 is 13 residues. CDR1 is MGHRA, CDR2 YSYEKL, per germline. The CDR3 here is CASSRQGHYEQYF. In nucleotides, the CDR3 is TGCGCCAGCAGCCGACAGGGACACTACGAGCAGTACTTC.

The chain is built from TRBV5-4 and TRBJ1-3; the D is unclear. This CDR3 contains 15 residues. With 0 bases removed from V and 4 bases from J, the gap between germline ends came to 11 bases. Germline values: CDR1 SGHNT, CDR2 YYREEE (reference sequence). This chain's CDR3 is CASSLDSYKGNTIYF. The CDR3 nucleotides read TGTGCCAGCAGCTTGGACAGTTATAAAGGAAACACCATATATTTT.

V is TRBV4-1 and J is TRBJ2-7, with 8 bases matching TRBD2. The germline CDR1 and CDR2 sequences are MGHRA and YSYEKL. This CDR3 is 15 amino acids long. The V and J ends lost 1 base and 0 bases, in that order; junction bases with no gene match: 2. CDR3 residues: CASSQVSGVSYEQYF. The DNA for the CDR3 is TGCGCCAGCAGCCAAGTTAGCGGGGTCTCCTACGAGCAGTACTTC.

This chain connects TRBV13 to TRBJ2-6, with TRBD1 matching over 7 bases. This CDR3 is 17 amino acids long. Germline V gene lookup returns CDR1 PRHDT and CDR2 FYEKMQ (reference sequence). The junction had 2 bases not matched to a gene; V was cut back by 0 bases and J by 0 bases. CDR3 residues: CASSLGQGISGANVLTF. The CDR3 bases are TGTGCCAGCAGCTTAGGACAGGGGATCTCTGGGGCCAACGTCCTGACTTTC.

The chain carries TRBV5-1 and TRBJ1-2, with a weak D call TRBD1 (5 bases). V gave up 4 bases and J gave up 3 bases, with 16 bases separating them. Germline lookup yields CDR1 SGHRS and CDR2 YFSETQ. CDR3 length: 15 residues. As DNA, the CDR3 is TGCGCCAGCAGCCTGACCACAGGAGACTACTATGGCTACACCTTC. Amino acid sequence: CASSLTTGDYYGYTF.

This clone was counted a single time. This sequence joins TRBV4-1 and TRBJ1-4; perhaps TRBD1 as D (6 bases). The V end was cut by 0 bases, the J end by 4 bases, with 15 bases between. The germline gives CDR1 MGHRA, CDR2 YSYEKL. The CDR3 sequence is 17 residues long. CDR3 coding DNA: TGCGCCAGCAGCCAAGACCCCTACAGGGTTGATAATGAAAAACTGTTTTTT. It specifies CASSQDPYRVDNEKLFF.

The chain carries TRBV6-5 and TRBJ1-6; maybe TRBD1 (6 bases). V lost 7 bases and J 10 bases, leaving 17 bases between the germline ends. This CDR3 is built from 14 residues. Per the germline V gene, CDR1 is MNHEY and CDR2 is SVGAGI. CDR3 nucleotide sequence: TGTGCCAGCAACGAGAGGGACAACGAATCACCCCTCCACTTT. It specifies CASNERDNESPLHF.

This clone was detected a few times. This rearrangement joins TRBV3-1 (or the pseudogene TRBV3-2) to TRBJ1-6; D not certain. Germline assignment: CDR1 LGHDT and CDR2 YNNKEL (reference sequence). The V end lost 5 bases, the J end lost 7 bases, and 15 bases lay between the germline ends. The CDR3 sequence is 15 residues long. Here the CDR3 DNA reads TGTGCCAGCAGCTCCCTCCCGGGTTTCAATTCACCCCTCCACTTT. Its translation is CASSSLPGFNSPLHF.

The rearrangement links TRBV6-6 to TRBJ1-5; 7 bases line up with TRBD1. Looked up from germline, CDR1 is MNHNY and CDR2 is SVGAGI (reference sequence). The junction had 6 bases not matched to a gene; V was cut back by 7 bases and J by 3 bases. CDR3 size: 14 residues. CDR3: CASTDRAVNQPQHF. The DNA of the CDR3 is TGTGCCAGCACAGACAGGGCCGTCAATCAGCCCCAGCATTTT.

This clone was counted a few times. V gene TRBV16 combines with J gene TRBJ1-1; TRBD1 might be the D (5 bases). Trimming took 3 bases from V and 3 from J, leaving 17 bases between them. Germline CDR1 KGHSY, CDR2 FQNENV. This CDR3 spans 16 amino acids. Here the CDR3 reads CASSQSGSLRDTEAFF. Written as DNA, the CDR3 is TGTGCCAGCAGCCAGTCCGGCAGTCTCAGGGACACTGAAGCTTTCTTT.

This clone was counted between two and nine times. V usage is TRBV29-1 and J usage is TRBJ2-1, with 8 bases that match TRBD1. Germline V gene sequence: CDR1 SQVTM, CDR2 ANQGSEA. The CDR3 sequence is 15 residues long. V trimming: 6 bases; J trimming: 10 bases; junction bases outside the gene matches: 17. The CDR3 reads CSVEDRVVLGFEQFF. CDR3 in DNA: TGCAGCGTAGAGGACAGGGTGGTTCTTGGGTTCGAGCAGTTCTTC.